The clone carrying this T cell receptor (beta chain) showed up just a few times. Its target is not known. TCRdb fed the RT-PCR reads into MiXCR, producing one record per CDR3 protein. In the table there are a few hundred thousand distinct CDR3 sequences, around 20% of which are singletons. This sample is part of a study of response to subunit inactivated influenza vaccine. Study-wide points: The authors proposed limited new T cell recruitment per seasonal influenza vaccination.

The CDR3 has 18 amino acids. The germline V gene has CDR1 MGHRA and CDR2 YSYEKL. The junction had 16 bases not matched to a gene; V was cut back by 3 bases and J by 4 bases. The TCR comes from a man between 50 and 70 years old who received an inactivated influenza vaccine. The source was PBMCs from blood, collected 21 months after vaccination. The chain couples TRBV4-1 to TRBJ2-3; 7 bases fit TRBD2. Written as DNA, the CDR3 is TGCGCCAGCAGCCACTCCTCTTCCCTCAGGGAGGGAGCAGATACGCAGTATTTT. Translated, it gives CASSHSSSLREGADTQYF.